Reported below is one T cell receptor (beta chain). Its antigen remains unknown. These data originate in a study of cytomegalovirus exposure and HLA in healthy donors. The study's findings and limits: As was reported, the HLA-A and HLA-B alleles of most subjects were accurately predicted from TCR beta sequences. Cytomegalovirus association was listed for approximately 160 TCR beta chains. It was shown in a later analysis that HLA-associated TCR beta chains were more clonally expanded than other, equally common chains.

Vbeta (60) and Jbeta (13) primers were used in the PCR. Generated by immunoSEQ multiplex PCR, the TCRdb table keeps only in-frame clones and is missing some. The sample shows roughly 120,000 clones, roughly 68% of them seen only once. The donors were healthy bone marrow donors. Sequenced input: PBMCs. The source is a young man in good health and CMV-seropositive.

CDR3 nucleotides: TGTGCCAGCAGTCTACAGGGGAACTATGGCTACACCTTC. This codes for CASSLQGNYGYTF. The J gene is TRBJ1-2, the V gene TRBV6-5; 7 bases are a match to TRBD1. Germline V lookup: CDR1 MNHEY, CDR2 SVGAGI. This CDR3 is 13 amino acids long. V dropped 5 bases and J dropped 2; count of bases not matched to a gene: 2.